The 8 T cell receptor beta chains in this list originate from one sample, sequenced in a study of blood T cell repertoires in COVID-19. Profiling relied on immunoSEQ multiplex PCR, and the TCRdb table lists in-frame clones only, not all of them. The sample consists of about 380,000 clones, 85% to 90% of them appearing once. Sequencing was performed on peripheral blood. These receptors all stem from a man younger than 30 with active or convalescent COVID-19.

The V call is TRBV3-1 (or the pseudogene TRBV3-2), the J call TRBJ2-5; tentative D call: TRBD2 (5 bases). The germline V gene encodes CDR1 LGHDT and CDR2 YNNKEL (reference sequence). The ends were cut back, 4 bases at V and 5 bases at J, with 11 bases in the middle. This CDR3 region has 13 residues. DNA of the CDR3: TGTGCCAGCAGCCGCCCCCCGGGGGAGACCCAGTACTTC. Protein sequence: CASSRPPGETQYF.

The chain combines TRBV3-1 (or the pseudogene TRBV3-2) with TRBJ1-3, with 10 bases identical to TRBD1. The V segment lost 4 bases and the J segment 3 bases; nucleotides outside the gene matches: 3. The CDR3 loop spans 15 amino acids. CDR1 and CDR2 (germline): LGHDT, YNNKEL (reference sequence). Here the CDR3 reads CASSLDRGRGNTIYF. The CDR3 DNA sequence: TGTGCCAGCAGCCTAGACAGGGGGCGTGGAAACACCATATATTTT.

The chain employs TRBV28 and TRBJ2-5; 9 bases line up with TRBD1. The ends lost 6 bases at V and 5 bases at J; junction bases unmatched: 7. There are 14 residues in the CDR3. Germline CDR1 MDHEN, CDR2 SYDVKM. The CDR3 DNA reads as TGTGCCAGCAGGATACAGGGGGCTGATGAGACCCAGTACTTC. Translation: CASRIQGADETQYF.

The chain uses TRBV10-1 and TRBJ2-7; 10 bases align to TRBD2. V shed 9 bases and J 3 bases; nucleotides not matched to a gene: 11. The CDR3 has 15 amino acids. The V gene's germline CDR1 is WNHNN and CDR2 SYGVQD (reference sequence). Here the CDR3 reads CARPRGLAGDYEQYF. The CDR3 DNA sequence: TGCGCCAGGCCAAGGGGGCTAGCGGGGGACTACGAGCAGTACTTC.

V and J are TRBV21-1 and TRBJ2-7; TRBD2, the D gene given by the table, was not confirmed from the DNA. TRBV21-1 is described as a pseudogene. The CDR3 length is 13 residues. The CDR3 bases are TGTGCCAGCAACTTGGAGGCGTTTTACGAGCAGTACTTC. Its translation is CASNLEAFYEQYF.

The CDR3 is CASRSLQGNYGYTF. In DNA, the CDR3 is TGTGCCAGCAGGTCTTTACAGGGAAACTATGGCTACACCTTC. This chain connects TRBV27 to TRBJ1-2; perhaps TRBD1 as D (6 bases). The CDR3 totals 14 residues. The V and J ends lost 6 bases and 2 bases respectively, with 13 bases between them. Per the germline V gene, CDR1 is MNHEY and CDR2 is SMNVEV (reference sequence).

As to this clone: Other DNA sequences from this sample encode an identical CDR3 as well. This chain uses TRBV7-2 with TRBJ2-7, with D perhaps matching TRBD2 (5 bases). The length of the CDR3 is 14 residues. The ends were cut back, 5 bases at V and 0 bases at J, with 11 bases in the middle. Germline V lookup: CDR1 SGHTA, CDR2 FQGNSA. CDR3 DNA: TGTGCCAGCAGCCCTAGTCGGGACTCCTACGAGCAGTACTTC. Translating gives CASSPSRDSYEQYF.

A single count supports this clone. The rearrangement uses TRBV5-1 and TRBJ2-5; 9 nucleotides agree with TRBD2. In germline, CDR1 is SGHRS, CDR2 YFSETQ. The junction had 6 bases not matched to a gene; V was cut back by 0 bases and J by 3 bases. The CDR3 totals 16 residues. The CDR3 loop reads CASSLESSGTEETQYF. CDR3 nucleotide sequence: TGCGCCAGCAGCTTGGAATCTAGCGGGACCGAAGAGACCCAGTACTTC.